A single sample gave rise to the 27 T cell receptor beta chains below, sequenced in a study of cytomegalovirus exposure and HLA in healthy donors. Profiling relied on immunoSEQ multiplex PCR, and the TCRdb table lists in-frame clones only, not all of them. The sample lists fewer than 100,000 clones; roughly 90% were seen once. What was sequenced was PBMCs. Receptors were obtained from a man under 40 in good health and CMV-seronegative.

The chain links TRBV6-1 to TRBJ2-7; D is undetermined. The CDR3 has 12 amino acids. The V end lost 5 bases, the J end lost 1 base, and 6 bases lay between the germline ends. Looked up from germline, CDR1 is MNHNS and CDR2 is SASEGT. This CDR3 reads CASSSYSYEQYF. Written as DNA, the CDR3 is TGTGCCAGCAGTTCCTATTCCTACGAGCAGTACTTC.

The chain has TRBV4-1 and TRBJ1-2; TRBD1 might be the D (5 bases). Germline lookup yields CDR1 MGHRA and CDR2 YSYEKL. The CDR3 length is 14 residues. V was pared by 1 base and J by 2 bases, with 8 bases between. Here the CDR3 DNA reads TGCGCCAGCAGCCAAGGGGGGGGAAACTATGGCTACACCTTC. Translated: CASSQGGGNYGYTF.

This clone was detected only once. V is TRBV2 and J is TRBJ1-1; D unresolved. V shed 3 bases and J shed 5 bases, with 10 bases lying between them. CDR3 size: 13 residues. Germline values: CDR1 SNHLY, CDR2 FYNNEI. The CDR3 reads CASSEGFATEAFF. The CDR3 DNA sequence: TGTGCCAGCAGTGAGGGCTTCGCGACTGAAGCTTTCTTT.

The chain combines TRBV11-2 with TRBJ2-5, with 8 positions matching TRBD1. V shed 10 bases, J shed 5 bases, and the junction held 6 bases outside the gene matches. The length of the CDR3 is 12 residues. The germline gives CDR1 SGHAT, CDR2 FQNNGV. The CDR3 region has the DNA TGTGCCACTCAGGGGGCCGGGGAGACCCAGTACTTC. Translation gives CATQGAGETQYF.

The chain couples TRBV7-8 to TRBJ1-5; 7 bases fit TRBD1. Germline CDR1 reads SGHVS; CDR2 reads FQNEAQ. The CDR3 covers 14 residues. V lost 0 bases and J lost 7; bases outside the gene matches: 3. The CDR3 sequence is CASSLAGGAQPQHF. The CDR3 coding sequence is TGTGCCAGCAGCTTAGCAGGGGGCGCCCAGCCCCAGCATTTT. Based on the CDR3 plus reference TRBV7-8 and TRBJ1-5, the full variable domain is GAGVSQSPRYKVAKRGQDVALRCDPISGHVSLFWYQQALGQGPEFLTYFQNEAQLDKSGLPSDRFFAERPEGSVSTLKIQRTQQEDSAVYLCASSLAGGAQPQHFGDGTRLSIL.

This CDR3 is CASASPGETQYF. DNA for the CDR3: TGTGCCAGCGCCAGTCCGGGGGAGACCCAGTACTTC. V gene TRBV2 combines with J gene TRBJ2-5; weak D call: TRBD2 (5 bases). V lost 8 bases to trimming and J lost 5 bases, with 12 bases between them. Per germline, CDR1 SNHLY and CDR2 FYNNEI. CDR3 length equals 12 residues.

This sequence joins TRBV2 and TRBJ1-2; D ambiguous. Germline CDR1 reads SNHLY; CDR2 reads FYNNEI. The CDR3 spans 15 residues. The V end was cut by 3 bases, the J end by 4 bases, with 15 bases between. The CDR3 nucleotides read TGTGCCAGCAGTGATGATCGGGGAACCCTCTATGGCTACACCTTC. Translation gives CASSDDRGTLYGYTF.

The V gene is TRBV6-1, the J gene TRBJ2-5; D unresolved. The CDR3 has 15 residues. The V gene lost 0 bases and the J gene lost 2 bases, with 10 bases spanning the gap. Germline CDR1 reads MNHNS; CDR2 reads SASEGT. CDR3 nucleotide sequence: TGTGCCAGCAGTGAAGCTCTTACAAGTCAAGAGACCCAGTACTTC. This sequence encodes CASSEALTSQETQYF.

This clone was recorded only once. This chain connects TRBV5-1 to TRBJ1-2; D is possibly TRBD1 (5 bases). CDR1 is SGHRS, CDR2 YFSETQ, per germline. V dropped 4 bases and J dropped 8 bases, with 15 bases sitting between them. This CDR3 comprises 13 residues. CDR3 residues: CASSPPRGDGYTF. CDR3 bases: TGCGCCAGCAGCCCCCCGCGGGGGGACGGCTACACCTTC.

The chain links TRBV2 to TRBJ1-5; D ambiguous. Looked up from germline, CDR1 is SNHLY and CDR2 is FYNNEI. The CDR3 is made up of 15 amino acids. V shed 6 bases and J shed 0 bases, with 12 bases lying between them. This CDR3 is CASSSRKNSNQPQHF. CDR3 nucleotide sequence: TGTGCCAGCAGCTCCAGGAAAAATAGCAATCAGCCCCAGCATTTT.

The genes are TRBV5-5 and TRBJ2-5; possibly TRBD1 for D (6 bases). Germline CDR1 and CDR2: SGHKS and YYEKEE (reference sequence). Trimming pared 2 bases from V and 2 bases from J, leaving 13 bases between. The CDR3 has 15 amino acids. The CDR3 sequence: CASSFAAGVQETQYF. As DNA, the CDR3 is TGTGCCAGCAGCTTCGCGGCAGGGGTGCAAGAGACCCAGTACTTC.

The chain links TRBV6-1 to TRBJ1-4; tentative D call: TRBD1 (5 bases). Germline CDR1 is MNHNS and CDR2 is SASEGT. There are 16 residues in the CDR3. The V and J ends lost 4 bases and 5 bases respectively, with 17 bases between them. In DNA, the CDR3 is TGTGCCAGCAGTGTGTTGGGAACGACAGTCAATGAAAAACTGTTTTTT. This sequence encodes CASSVLGTTVNEKLFF.

This clone is a singleton in its sample. The chain recombines TRBV18 with TRBJ2-2; 9 positions match TRBD1. Germline-derived CDR1 and CDR2 are KGHSH and LQKENI. The CDR3 extends over 16 amino acids. The V segment lost 3 bases and the J segment 1 base; nucleotides outside the gene matches: 3. The CDR3 region is CASSPPGQGNTGELFF. The CDR3 DNA reads TGTGCCAGCTCACCCCCGGGACAGGGGAACACCGGGGAGCTGTTTTTT.

The chain carries TRBV9 and TRBJ1-2; no clear D gene. Per germline, CDR1 SGDLS and CDR2 YYNGEE. V lost 0 bases and J lost 4, with 7 bases in between. The CDR3 runs to 13 residues. The CDR3 DNA reads as TGTGCCAGCAGCGTAGCTGAGAGCTATGGCTACACCTTC. Translating gives CASSVAESYGYTF.

The chain combines TRBV6-1 with TRBJ1-1; D is undetermined. The V gene's germline CDR1 is MNHNS and CDR2 SASEGT. Trimming took 6 bases from V and 2 from J, leaving 16 bases between them. The CDR3 extends over 15 amino acids. CDR3 region: CASRWELSANTEAFF. The DNA for the CDR3 is TGTGCCAGCAGGTGGGAGCTATCGGCTAACACTGAAGCTTTCTTT.

The chain joins TRBV6-5 to TRBJ1-5; D uncertain. Trimming left V 0 bases short and J 6 bases short, with 6 bases between. The CDR3 contains 13 residues. The germline V gene encodes CDR1 MNHEY and CDR2 SVGAGI. This CDR3 is CASSYSMAQPQHF. In DNA, the CDR3 is TGTGCCAGCAGTTACTCGATGGCTCAGCCCCAGCATTTT.

CDR3 loop: CASSFNREETQYF. The CDR3 DNA sequence: TGTGCCAGCAGTTTTAACAGGGAAGAGACCCAGTACTTC. This chain joins TRBV2 and TRBJ2-5; TRBD1 is a possible D gene (6 bases). Germline V CDR1 and CDR2: SNHLY, FYNNEI. The CDR3 spans 13 residues. Trimming removed 5 bases at V and 3 bases at J, with 10 bases between.

The chain joins TRBV28 to TRBJ2-1, with TRBD1 matching over 10 bases. Germline CDR1 MDHEN, CDR2 SYDVKM. V dropped 5 bases and J dropped 6; count of bases not matched to a gene: 7. There are 15 residues in the CDR3. CDR3 sequence (DNA): TGTGCCAGCAGTACTCGGACAGGGGGTTTCAATGAGCAGTTCTTC. It yields the protein CASSTRTGGFNEQFF.

This CDR3 reads CASSQPGRGQWTLPLPDTQYF. The CDR3 region has the DNA TGTGCCAGCAGCCAACCGGGGAGGGGACAATGGACTTTGCCCCTCCCAGATACGCAGTATTTT. This chain joins TRBV14 and TRBJ2-3; D is perhaps TRBD2 (7 bases). V gave up 2 bases and J gave up 4 bases, with 31 bases separating them. This CDR3 is 21 amino acids long. CDR1 SGHDN and CDR2 FVKESK come from the germline V gene.

V gene TRBV27 combines with J gene TRBJ2-3, with 13 bases lining up with TRBD2. The germline gives CDR1 MNHEY, CDR2 SMNVEV (reference sequence). The V segment lost 5 bases and the J segment 1 base; nucleotides outside the gene matches: 6. The CDR3 spans 17 residues. This CDR3 is CASSPNGLAGGTDTQYF. The CDR3 bases are TGTGCCAGCAGTCCCAACGGACTAGCGGGGGGCACAGATACGCAGTATTTT.

The rearrangement joins TRBV11-2 to TRBJ1-5, with TRBD1 matching 9 bases. The length of the CDR3 is 15 residues. V trimming: 3 bases; J trimming: 5 bases; junction bases outside the gene matches: 5. CDR1 and CDR2 from the germline V gene are SGHAT and FQNNGV. CDR3 DNA: TGTGCCAGCAGCTTCGGGACAGGGACCGATCAGCCCCAGCATTTT. As protein: CASSFGTGTDQPQHF.

V and J are TRBV7-9 and TRBJ1-2; D uncertain. The CDR3 contains 13 residues. Trimming took 5 bases from V and 2 from J, leaving 9 bases between them. Germline CDR1 SEHNR, CDR2 FQNEAQ (reference sequence). As DNA, the CDR3 is TGTGCCAGCAGCCTCGACATAAACTATGGCTACACCTTC. Its protein is CASSLDINYGYTF. Based on the CDR3 plus reference TRBV7-9 and TRBJ1-2, the full variable domain is DTGVSQNPRHKITKRGQNVTFRCDPISEHNRLYWYRQTLGQGPEFLTYFQNEAQLEKSRLLSDRFSAERPKGSFSTLEIQRTEQGDSAMYLCASSLDINYGYTFGSGTRLTVV.

The CDR3 DNA reads TGTGCCAGTAGTACTACGAGACGGGGAAATCAGCCCCAGCATTTT. Protein: CASSTTRRGNQPQHF. V usage is TRBV19 and J usage is TRBJ1-5; D remains ambiguous. The CDR3 is 15 amino acids. With 4 bases removed from V and 4 bases from J, the gap between germline ends came to 14 bases. CDR1 LNHDA and CDR2 SQIVND come from the germline V gene (reference sequence).

As regards this clone: The same CDR3 is also encoded by other DNA sequences in this sample. In DNA form, the CDR3 reads TGTGCCAGCAGTTACTTACAGGGGTACGAGCAGTACTTC. It codes for CASSYLQGYEQYF. The chain uses TRBV6-6 and TRBJ2-7, with 7 nucleotides matching TRBD1. After removal of 1 base from V and 4 bases from J, the junction contained 1 base not matched to a gene. The CDR3 consists of 13 residues. Germline CDR1 is MNHNY and CDR2 is SVGAGI (reference sequence).

The chain employs TRBV7-9 and TRBJ2-1, with TRBD2 matching over 11 bases. CDR1 SEHNR and CDR2 FQNEAQ come from the germline V gene (reference sequence). Trimming took 5 bases from V and 7 from J; bases not matched to a gene: 13. The CDR3 is 17 residues long. As DNA, the CDR3 is TGTGCCAGCAGCCCGAAACTGACTAGCGGGGTTCGGAATGAGCAGTTCTTC. This encodes CASSPKLTSGVRNEQFF. Based on the CDR3 plus reference TRBV7-9 and TRBJ2-1, the full variable domain is DTGVSQNPRHKITKRGQNVTFRCDPISEHNRLYWYRQTLGQGPEFLTYFQNEAQLEKSRLLSDRFSAERPKGSFSTLEIQRTEQGDSAMYLCASSPKLTSGVRNEQFFGPGTRLTVL.

The rearrangement uses TRBV9 and TRBJ2-2; perhaps TRBD2 as D (5 bases). The V gene lost 0 bases and the J gene lost 1 base, with 10 bases spanning the gap. The CDR3 is 16 amino acids. Germline V CDR1 and CDR2: SGDLS, YYNGEE. The CDR3: CASSVDAGMNTGELFF. For the CDR3, the DNA is TGTGCCAGCAGCGTAGACGCGGGTATGAACACCGGGGAGCTGTTTTTT. Together with reference TRBV9 and TRBJ2-2, the CDR3 gives the full variable domain: DSGVTQTPKHLITATGQRVTLRCSPRSGDLSVYWYQQSLDQGLQFLIQYYNGEERAKGNILERFSAQQFPDLHSELNLSSLELGDSALYFCASSVDAGMNTGELFFGEGSRLTVL.

This chain links TRBV19 with TRBJ1-1; 10 bases match TRBD1. Trimming removed 9 bases from V and 4 bases from J; junction bases left unmatched: 14. The CDR3 runs to 16 residues. CDR1 LNHDA and CDR2 SQIVND come from the germline V gene (reference sequence). The CDR3 nucleotides read TGTGCCAGCAGCACCCGGGACAGGGGAGGTGGCACTGAAGCTTTCTTT. This sequence encodes CASSTRDRGGGTEAFF.